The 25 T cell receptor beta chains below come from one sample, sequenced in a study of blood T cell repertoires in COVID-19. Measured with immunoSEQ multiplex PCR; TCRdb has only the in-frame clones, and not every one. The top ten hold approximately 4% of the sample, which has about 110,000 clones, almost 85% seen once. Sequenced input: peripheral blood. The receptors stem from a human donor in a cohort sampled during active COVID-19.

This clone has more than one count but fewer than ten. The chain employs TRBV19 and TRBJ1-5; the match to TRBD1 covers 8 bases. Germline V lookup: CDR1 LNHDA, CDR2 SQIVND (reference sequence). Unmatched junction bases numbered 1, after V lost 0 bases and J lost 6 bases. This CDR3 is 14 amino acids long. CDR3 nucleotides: TGTGCCAGTAGTATAGACAGGGGGCCTCAGCCCCAGCATTTT. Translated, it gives CASSIDRGPQPQHF.

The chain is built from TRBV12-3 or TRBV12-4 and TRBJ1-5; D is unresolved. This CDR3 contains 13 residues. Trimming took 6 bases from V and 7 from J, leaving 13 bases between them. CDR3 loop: CASSSNTRQPQHF. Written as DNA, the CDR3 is TGTGCCAGCAGCTCCAATACGAGGCAGCCCCAGCATTTT.

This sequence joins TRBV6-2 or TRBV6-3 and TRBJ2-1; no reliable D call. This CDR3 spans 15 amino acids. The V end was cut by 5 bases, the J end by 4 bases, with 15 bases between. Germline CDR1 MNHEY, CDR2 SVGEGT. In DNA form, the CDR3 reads TGTGCCAGCAGTCCGCTGAGAGCCCTTTACAATGAGCAGTTCTTC. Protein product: CASSPLRALYNEQFF.

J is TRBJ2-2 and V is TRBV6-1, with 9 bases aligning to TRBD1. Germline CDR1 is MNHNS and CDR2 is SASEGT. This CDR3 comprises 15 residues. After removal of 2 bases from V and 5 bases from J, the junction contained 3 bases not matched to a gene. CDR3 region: CASSERQGGTGELFF. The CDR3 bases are TGTGCCAGCAGTGAACGACAGGGGGGGACCGGGGAGCTGTTTTTT.

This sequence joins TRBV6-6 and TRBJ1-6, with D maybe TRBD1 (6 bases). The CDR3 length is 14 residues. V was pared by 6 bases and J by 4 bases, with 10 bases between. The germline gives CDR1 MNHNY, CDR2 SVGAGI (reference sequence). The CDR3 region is CASSRTEYNSPLHF. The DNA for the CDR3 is TGTGCCAGCAGCCGGACAGAGTATAATTCACCCCTCCACTTT.

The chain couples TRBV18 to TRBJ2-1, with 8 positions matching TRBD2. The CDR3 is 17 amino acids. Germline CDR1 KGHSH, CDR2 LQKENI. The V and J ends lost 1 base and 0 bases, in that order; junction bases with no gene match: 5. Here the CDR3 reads CASSPRLAFSSYNEQFF. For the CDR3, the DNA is TGTGCCAGCTCACCACGACTAGCGTTTAGCTCCTACAATGAGCAGTTCTTC.

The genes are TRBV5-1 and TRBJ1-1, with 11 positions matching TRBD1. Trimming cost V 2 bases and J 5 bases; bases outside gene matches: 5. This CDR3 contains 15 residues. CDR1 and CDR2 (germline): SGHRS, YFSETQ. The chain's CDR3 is CASSFGQGARTEAFF. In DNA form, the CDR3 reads TGCGCCAGCAGCTTTGGACAGGGGGCGCGGACTGAAGCTTTCTTT.

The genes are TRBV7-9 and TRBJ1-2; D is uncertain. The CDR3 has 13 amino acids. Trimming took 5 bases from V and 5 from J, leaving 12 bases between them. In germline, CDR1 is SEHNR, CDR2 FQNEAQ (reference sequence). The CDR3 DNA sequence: TGTGCCAGCAGCCGTCGACCGGAGTATGGCTACACCTTC. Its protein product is CASSRRPEYGYTF.

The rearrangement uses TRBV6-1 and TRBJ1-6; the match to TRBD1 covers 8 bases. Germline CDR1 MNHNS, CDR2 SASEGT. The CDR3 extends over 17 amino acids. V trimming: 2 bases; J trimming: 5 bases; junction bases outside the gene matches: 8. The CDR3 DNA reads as TGTGCCAGCAGTGAAAGGGGAACAGGGGGTAATAATTCACCCCTCCACTTT. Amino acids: CASSERGTGGNNSPLHF.

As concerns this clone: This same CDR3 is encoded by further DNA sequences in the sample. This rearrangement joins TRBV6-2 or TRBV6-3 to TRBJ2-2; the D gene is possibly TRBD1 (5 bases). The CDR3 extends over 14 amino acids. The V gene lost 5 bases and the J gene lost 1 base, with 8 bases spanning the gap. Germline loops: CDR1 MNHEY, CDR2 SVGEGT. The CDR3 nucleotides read TGTGCCAGCAGTCATGACAGGAACACCGGGGAGCTGTTTTTT. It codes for CASSHDRNTGELFF.

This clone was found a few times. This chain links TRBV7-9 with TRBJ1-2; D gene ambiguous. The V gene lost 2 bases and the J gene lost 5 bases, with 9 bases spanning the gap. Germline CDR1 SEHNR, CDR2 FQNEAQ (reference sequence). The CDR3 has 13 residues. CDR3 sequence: CASSLQALYGYTF. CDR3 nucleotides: TGTGCCAGCAGCTTACAGGCTCTTTATGGCTACACCTTC.

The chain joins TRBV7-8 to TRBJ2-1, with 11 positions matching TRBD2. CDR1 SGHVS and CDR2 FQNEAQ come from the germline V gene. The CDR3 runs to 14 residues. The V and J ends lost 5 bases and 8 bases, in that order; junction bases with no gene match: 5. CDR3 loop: CASSPLAGDHEQFF. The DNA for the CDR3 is TGTGCCAGCAGCCCACTAGCGGGAGACCATGAGCAGTTCTTC.

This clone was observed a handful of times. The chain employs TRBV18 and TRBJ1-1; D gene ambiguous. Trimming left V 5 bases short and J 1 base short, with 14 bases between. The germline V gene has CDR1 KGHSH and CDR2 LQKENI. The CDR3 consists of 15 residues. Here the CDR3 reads CASSVTGETNTEAFF. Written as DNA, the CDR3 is TGTGCCAGCTCAGTCACTGGGGAGACGAACACTGAAGCTTTCTTT.

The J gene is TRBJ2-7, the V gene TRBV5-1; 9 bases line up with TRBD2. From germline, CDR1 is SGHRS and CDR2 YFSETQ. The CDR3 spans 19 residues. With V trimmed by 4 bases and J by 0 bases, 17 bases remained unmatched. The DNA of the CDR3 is TGCGCCAGCAGCCGACCCGAAGGAGCGGGAGGCCCTAGCTCCTACGAGCAGTACTTC. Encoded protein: CASSRPEGAGGPSSYEQYF.

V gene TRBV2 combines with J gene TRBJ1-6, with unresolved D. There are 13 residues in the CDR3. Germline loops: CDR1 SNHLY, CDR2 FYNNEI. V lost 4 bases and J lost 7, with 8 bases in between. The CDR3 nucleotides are TGTGCCAGCAGTGGAGGGTGGAATTCACCCCTCCACTTT. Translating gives CASSGGWNSPLHF.

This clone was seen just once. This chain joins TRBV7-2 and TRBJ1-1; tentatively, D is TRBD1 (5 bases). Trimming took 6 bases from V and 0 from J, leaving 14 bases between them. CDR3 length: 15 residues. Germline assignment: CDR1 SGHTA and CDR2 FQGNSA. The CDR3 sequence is CASSYQGPMNTEAFF. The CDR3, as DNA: TGTGCCAGCAGTTACCAGGGCCCTATGAACACTGAAGCTTTCTTT.

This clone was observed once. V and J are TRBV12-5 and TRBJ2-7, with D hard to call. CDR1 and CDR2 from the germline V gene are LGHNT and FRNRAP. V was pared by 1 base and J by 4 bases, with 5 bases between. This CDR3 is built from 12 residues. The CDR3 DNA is TGTGCTAGTGGTTTGGGGCAGTACGAGCAGTACGTC. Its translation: CASGLGQYEQYV.

CDR3 amino acids: CASSLSSMNTEAFF. The CDR3 coding sequence is TGTGCCAGCAGCTTATCTTCTATGAACACTGAAGCTTTCTTT. The chain carries TRBV7-8 and TRBJ1-1; D remains ambiguous. The CDR3 is 14 amino acids. Trimming took 2 bases from V and 0 from J, leaving 7 bases between them. The V gene's germline CDR1 is SGHVS and CDR2 FQNEAQ.

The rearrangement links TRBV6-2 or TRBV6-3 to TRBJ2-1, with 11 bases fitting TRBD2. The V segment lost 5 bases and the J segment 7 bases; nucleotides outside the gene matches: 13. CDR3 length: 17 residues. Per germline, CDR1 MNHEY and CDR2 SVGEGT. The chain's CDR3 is CASSPPPVAGGRNEQFF. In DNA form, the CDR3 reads TGTGCCAGCAGTCCCCCTCCCGTAGCGGGGGGGAGGAATGAGCAGTTCTTC.

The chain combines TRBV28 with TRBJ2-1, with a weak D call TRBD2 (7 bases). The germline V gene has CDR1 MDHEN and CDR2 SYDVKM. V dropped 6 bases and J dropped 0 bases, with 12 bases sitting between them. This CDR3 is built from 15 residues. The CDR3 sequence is CASRGGGSSYNEQFF. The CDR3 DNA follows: TGTGCCAGCAGAGGGGGGGGAAGCTCCTACAATGAGCAGTTCTTC.

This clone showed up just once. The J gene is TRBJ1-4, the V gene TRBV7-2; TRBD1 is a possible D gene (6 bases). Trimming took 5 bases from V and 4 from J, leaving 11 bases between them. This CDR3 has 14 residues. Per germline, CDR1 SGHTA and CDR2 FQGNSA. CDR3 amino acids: CASSTGTHNEKLFF. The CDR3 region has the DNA TGTGCCAGCAGCACCGGGACACATAATGAAAAACTGTTTTTT.

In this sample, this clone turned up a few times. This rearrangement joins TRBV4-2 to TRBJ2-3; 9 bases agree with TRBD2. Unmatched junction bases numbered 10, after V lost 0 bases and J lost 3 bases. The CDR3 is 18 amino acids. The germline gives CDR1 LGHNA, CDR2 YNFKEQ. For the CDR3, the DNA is TGTGCCAGCAGCCAAGAACGGTCGGGGACTAGCTCGACAGATACGCAGTATTTT. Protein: CASSQERSGTSSTDTQYF.

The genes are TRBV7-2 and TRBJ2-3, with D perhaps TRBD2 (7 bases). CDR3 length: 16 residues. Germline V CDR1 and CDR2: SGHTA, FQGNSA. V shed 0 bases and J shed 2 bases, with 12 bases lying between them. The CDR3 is CASSLAGGGVTDTQYF. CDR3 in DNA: TGTGCCAGCAGCTTAGCGGGAGGGGGGGTCACAGATACGCAGTATTTT.

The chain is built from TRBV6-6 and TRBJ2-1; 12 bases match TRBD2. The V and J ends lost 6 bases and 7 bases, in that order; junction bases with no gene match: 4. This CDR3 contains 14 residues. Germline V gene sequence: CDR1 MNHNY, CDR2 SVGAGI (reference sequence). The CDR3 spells CASSRTSGINEQFF. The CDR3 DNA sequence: TGTGCCAGCAGCCGGACTAGCGGGATAAATGAGCAGTTCTTC.

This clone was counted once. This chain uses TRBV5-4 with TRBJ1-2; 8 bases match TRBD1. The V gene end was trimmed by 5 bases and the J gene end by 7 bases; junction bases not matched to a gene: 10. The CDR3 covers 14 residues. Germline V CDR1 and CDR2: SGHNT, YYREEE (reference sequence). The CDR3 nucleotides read TGTGCCAGCAGTTCCCTAACAGGGGGTGTTGGCTACACCTTC. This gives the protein CASSSLTGGVGYTF.